This TCR beta chain stems from a study of monozygotic twins with cystic fibrosis. Whole-study results and caveats: In this small cohort, shared CDR3 numbers showed no association with age, concordance or disease severity. V usage most resembled the co-twin in 13 of 16 pairs. Monozygotic CF twin pairs shared significantly more nucleotide-identical clonotypes than unrelated CF individuals did. Clonality was generally low (median about 0.01), higher in the most severe patients.

This CDR3 is built from 16 residues. V lost 4 bases and J lost 4, with 20 bases in between. The germline V gene encodes CDR1 MNHNS and CDR2 SASEGT. TCRdb keeps only in-frame clones here, not all; method: immunoSEQ multiplex PCR. Of around 23,000 clones detected, under 95% appear once; the ten largest clones hold 0.29%. For this clone: Its antigen remains unknown.

The chain employs TRBV6-1 and TRBJ2-7, with D possibly TRBD1 on 6 matching bases. Sequences were obtained from blood. The clonotype originates from a girl aged 2-10 years with cystic fibrosis. This CDR3 reads CASSATDRRRTYEQYF. CDR3 nucleotide sequence: TGTGCCAGCAGTGCTACAGACAGGCGGAGGACTTACGAGCAGTACTTC.